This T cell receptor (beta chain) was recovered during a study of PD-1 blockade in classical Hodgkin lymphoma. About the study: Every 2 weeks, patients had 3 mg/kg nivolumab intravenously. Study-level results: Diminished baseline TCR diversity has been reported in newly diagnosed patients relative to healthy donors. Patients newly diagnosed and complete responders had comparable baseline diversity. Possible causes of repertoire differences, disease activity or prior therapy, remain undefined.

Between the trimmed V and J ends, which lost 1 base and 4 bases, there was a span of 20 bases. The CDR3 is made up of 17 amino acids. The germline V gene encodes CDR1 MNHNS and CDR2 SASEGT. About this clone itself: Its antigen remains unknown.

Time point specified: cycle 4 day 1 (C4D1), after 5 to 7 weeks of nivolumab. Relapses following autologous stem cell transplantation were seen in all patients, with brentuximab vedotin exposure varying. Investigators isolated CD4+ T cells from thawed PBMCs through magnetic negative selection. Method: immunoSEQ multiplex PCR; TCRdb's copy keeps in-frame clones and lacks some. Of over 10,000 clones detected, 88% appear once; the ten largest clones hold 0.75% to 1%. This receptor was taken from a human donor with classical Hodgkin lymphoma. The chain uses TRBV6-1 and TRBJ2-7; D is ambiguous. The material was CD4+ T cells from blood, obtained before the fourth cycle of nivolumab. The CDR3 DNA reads TGTGCCAGCAGTGAAGATAAGGCGGTAGATAAACCTTACGAGCAGTACTTC. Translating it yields CASSEDKAVDKPYEQYF.